This is a list of T cell receptor beta chains from one sample in a study of cytomegalovirus exposure and HLA in healthy donors. Data came from immunoSEQ multiplex PCR; TCRdb stores just in-frame clones and leaves some out. The sample lists about 120,000 clones, more than 80% occurring once. Sequencing was done on a sample of PBMCs. These receptors were collected from a man aged 40-49 years in good health and CMV-seronegative. CDR3s include the opening cysteine and the closing phenylalanine or tryptophan. A D gene is named only where the DNA matches it firmly. Part of the rows lack a size; the others show once, few, many or a class for expanded clones.

TRBV5-1	TRBJ2-2	.	.	TGCGCCAGCAGCTTCGGGTCCGTCCTTACCGGGGAGCTGTTTTTT	CASSFGSVLTGELFF
TRBV5-4	TRBJ2-4	.	TRBD2	TGTGCCAGCAGCACTAGCGGAAGGGAGGGAAACAGTCAGTACTTC	CASSTSGREGNSQYF
TRBV30	TRBJ1-2	.	.	TGTGCCTGGAGGGCGAGAACAGATTATGGCTACACCTTC	CAWRARTDYGYTF
TRBV7-7	TRBJ2-7	.	.	TGTGCCAGCAGCTTAGGCCCGGGCTACGAGCAGTACTTC	CASSLGPGYEQYF
TRBV7-3	TRBJ2-2	.	.	TGTGCCAGCAGCCTCAGTTTCACCGGGGAGCTGTTTTTT	CASSLSFTGELFF
TRBV7-9	TRBJ2-1	.	TRBD2	TGTGCCAGCCGACCCGAGGGGGCTAGCGGGAACCATTGGGATGAGCAGTTCTTC	CASRPEGASGNHWDEQFF
TRBV11-2	TRBJ2-1	.	TRBD2	TGTGCCAGCAGCTTAGGGACTAGCGGCTACAATGAGCAGTTCTTC	CASSLGTSGYNEQFF
TRBV19	TRBJ2-6	.	.	TGTGCCAGTATGGTGACTTCCTCCCCTGGGGCCAACGTCCTGACTTTC	CASMVTSSPGANVLTF
TRBV2	TRBJ2-5	.	TRBD2	TGTGCCAGCAGTAATAGCGGGGGAGAGACCCAGTACTTC	CASSNSGGETQYF
TRBV15	TRBJ1-2	.	.	TGTGCCACCAGCAAGGACAGCGGCTATGGCTACACCTTC	CATSKDSGYGYTF
TRBV27	TRBJ2-6	.	.	TGTGCCAGCAGTTCCCTCTCTGGGGCCAACGTCCTGACTTTC	CASSSLSGANVLTF
TRBV29-1	TRBJ2-7	few	TRBD1	TGCAGCGTCGCCGGGACAGGGGGCGGCGAGCAGTACTTC	CSVAGTGGGEQYF